Listed below are T cell receptor beta chains from one sample, sequenced in a study of Graves' ophthalmopathy and Graves' hyperthyroidism. TCRdb reprocessed the multiplex PCR reads via MiXCR and lists one record per CDR3 protein. Of about 500,000 distinct CDR3 sequences in the sample, just under 40% were seen once. Sequencing was done on a sample of peripheral blood or thyroid tissue (not recorded which). The receptors derive from an adult man with Graves' hyperthyroidism. CDR3s include the opening cysteine and the closing phenylalanine or tryptophan. D genes are given only for firm matches. Expanded clones get a size class; other rows say once, few or many, or leave the size out.

J gene	clone size	D gene	V gene	CDR3 protein	CDR3 DNA
TRBJ1-2	many	-	TRBV9	CASSVAQGSYGYTF	TGTGCCAGCAGCGTAGCTCAGGGTTCCTATGGCTACACCTTC
TRBJ1-5	-	-	TRBV20-1	CSARVPWGFVNQPQHF	TGCAGTGCTAGAGTGCCGTGGGGGTTCGTCAATCAGCCCCAGCATTTT
TRBJ2-7	-	-	TRBV10-1	CASSESGLEMHSSHEQYF	TGCGCCAGCAGTGAGTCCGGACTCGAGATGCATAGCTCCCACGAGCAGTACTTC
TRBJ1-5	many	-	TRBV19	CAAKGGNQPQHF	TGTGCGGCTAAAGGAGGCAATCAGCCCCAGCATTTT
TRBJ2-1	-	-	TRBV19	CASGPGPNNEQFF	TGTGCCAGCGGGCCAGGGCCAAACAATGAGCAGTTCTTC
TRBJ1-1	many	-	TRBV20-1	CSASSVGTEAFF	TGCAGTGCTAGTTCCGTCGGCACTGAAGCTTTCTTT
TRBJ1-4	many	-	TRBV7-9	CASSGRTPEKLFF	TGTGCCAGCAGCGGCCGCACTCCAGAAAAACTGTTTTTT
TRBJ1-2	-	TRBD1	TRBV10-3	CAISGQGAYGYTF	TGTGCCATCAGTGGACAGGGGGCCTATGGCTACACCTTC
TRBJ2-5	-	TRBD2	TRBV2	CASSRQLAAQETQYF	TGTGCCAGCAGTCGCCAACTAGCGGCCCAAGAGACCCAGTACTTC
TRBJ1-2	many	-	TRBV24-1	CATSDLPGDGYTF	TGTGCCACCAGTGATTTGCCAGGGGATGGCTACACCTTC
TRBJ2-5	many	TRBD1	TRBV7-6	CASSSSGQGAVTQYF	TGTGCCAGCAGCTCGTCGGGACAGGGGGCAGTAACCCAGTACTTC
TRBJ2-7	-	-	TRBV5-1	CASSVQSPSWDTYEQYF	TGCGCCAGCAGCGTCCAATCGCCGTCTTGGGACACCTACGAGCAGTACTTC
TRBJ2-6	many	-	TRBV12-3/TRBV12-4	CASSPQGGVSGANVLTF	TGTGCCAGCAGCCCACAGGGTGGTGTATCTGGGGCCAACGTCCTGACTTTC
TRBJ1-1	few	-	TRBV12-3/TRBV12-4	CASSPQGAEAFF	TGTGCCAGCAGTCCACAGGGAGCTGAAGCTTTCTTT
TRBJ1-6	many	TRBD1	TRBV2	CASSEGDSAYNSPLHF	TGTGCCAGCAGTGAGGGGGACAGCGCCTATAATTCACCCCTCCACTTT
TRBJ2-5	-	-	TRBV5-5	CASSLGGDFRETQYF	TGTGCCAGCAGCTTGGGAGGGGACTTCCGAGAGACCCAGTACTTC
TRBJ1-2	many	-	TRBV11-2	CASSLVNGYGYTF	TGTGCCAGCAGCTTAGTAAATGGCTATGGCTACACCTTC
TRBJ1-2	-	TRBD1	TRBV12-3/TRBV12-4	CASSPGTGIGDGYTF	TGTGCCAGCAGTCCAGGGACAGGGATTGGCGATGGCTACACCTTC
TRBJ1-4	-	TRBD1	TRBV7-9	CASSLKGQGWEKLFF	TGTGCCAGCAGCTTAAAAGGACAGGGTTGGGAAAAACTGTTTTTT
TRBJ1-4	once	-	TRBV11-2	CASSLRMVNEKLFF	TGTGCCAGCAGCTTAAGGATGGTAAATGAAAAACTGTTTTTT
TRBJ1-1	many	TRBD1	TRBV29-1	CSVVRQGKDTEAFF	TGCAGCGTTGTACGACAGGGTAAGGACACTGAAGCTTTCTTT
TRBJ2-3	many	TRBD2	TRBV29-1	CSVGLAGVSDTQYF	TGCAGCGTTGGGCTAGCGGGAGTTTCAGATACGCAGTATTTT
TRBJ2-7	many	TRBD2	TRBV20-1	CSARVFSGSSYEQYF	TGCAGTGCTAGAGTCTTTAGCGGGAGCTCCTACGAGCAGTACTTC
TRBJ1-5	many	-	TRBV6-1	CASSENLGQPQHF	TGTGCCAGCAGTGAAAATTTGGGTCAGCCCCAGCATTTT
TRBJ1-5	-	-	TRBV29-1	CSLGRGFNQPQHF	TGCAGCTTAGGGAGAGGTTTCAATCAGCCCCAGCATTTT
TRBJ1-1	-	TRBD1	TRBV6-5	CASSFTHRGTDTEAFF	TGTGCCAGCAGTTTTACCCACAGGGGGACCGACACTGAAGCTTTCTTT
TRBJ2-5	few	-	TRBV6-6	CASSPLGPETQYF	TGTGCCAGCAGTCCACTAGGGCCTGAGACCCAGTACTTC
TRBJ1-1	many	TRBD1	TRBV2	CASRQGASTEAFF	TGTGCCAGCAGACAGGGGGCGAGCACTGAAGCTTTCTTT
TRBJ2-2	few	-	TRBV12-3/TRBV12-4	CASSLGESGELFF	TGTGCCAGCAGTTTAGGGGAGTCCGGGGAGCTGTTTTTT
TRBJ1-1	many	TRBD1	TRBV29-1	CSVAPRGGTEAFF	TGCAGCGTCGCCCCCAGGGGGGGCACTGAAGCTTTCTTT
TRBJ1-4	few	-	TRBV2	CASRRGGSNEKLFF	TGTGCCAGCAGAAGGGGGGGTTCTAATGAAAAACTGTTTTTT
TRBJ2-2	-	-	TRBV7-8	CASSLRVRDGELFF	TGTGCCAGCAGCTTACGGGTCCGCGACGGGGAGCTGTTTTTT
TRBJ2-5	few	-	TRBV20-1	CSEAPQETQYF	TGCAGTGAAGCGCCGCAAGAGACCCAGTACTTC
TRBJ1-2	many	TRBD1	TRBV28	CASSSGQDYGYTF	TGTGCCAGCAGCTCTGGACAGGACTATGGCTACACCTTC
TRBJ2-5	-	-	TRBV7-9	CASSFYICSAPHGVEAETQYF	-
TRBJ1-5	few	-	TRBV30	CAWSVAGDQPQHF	TGTGCCTGGAGTGTAGCAGGGGATCAGCCCCAGCATTTT
TRBJ1-5	-	-	TRBV20-1	CSAAGGEDEHF	TGCAGTGCCGCGGGAGGGGAGGACGAGCATTTT
TRBJ2-2	few	-	TRBV28	CASSFPNTGELFF	TGTGCCAGCAGTTTTCCGAACACCGGGGAGCTGTTTTTT
TRBJ1-1	once	-	TRBV11-2	CASSLVVSGFLNTEAFF	TGTGCCAGCAGCTTAGTGGTCAGCGGATTCCTGAACACTGAAGCTTTCTTT
TRBJ1-3	few	-	TRBV6-6	CASSYRGVGSGNTIYF	TGTGCCAGCAGTTATCGGGGAGTCGGCTCTGGAAACACCATATATTTT
TRBJ2-5	many	-	TRBV10-3	CAISESSGLETQYF	TGTGCCATCAGTGAGAGTTCGGGGTTAGAGACCCAGTACTTC